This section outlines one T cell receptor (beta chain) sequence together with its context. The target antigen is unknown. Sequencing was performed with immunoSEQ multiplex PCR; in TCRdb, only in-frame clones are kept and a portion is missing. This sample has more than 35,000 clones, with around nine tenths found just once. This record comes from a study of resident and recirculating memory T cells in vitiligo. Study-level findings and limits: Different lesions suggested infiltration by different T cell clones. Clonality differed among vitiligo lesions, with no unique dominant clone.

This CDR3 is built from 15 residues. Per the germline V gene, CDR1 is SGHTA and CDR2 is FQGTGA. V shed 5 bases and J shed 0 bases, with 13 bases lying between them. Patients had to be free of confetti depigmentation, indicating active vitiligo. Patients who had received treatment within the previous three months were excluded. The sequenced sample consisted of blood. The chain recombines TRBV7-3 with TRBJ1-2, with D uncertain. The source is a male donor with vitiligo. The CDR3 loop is CASSPGHRSNYGYTF. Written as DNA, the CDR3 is TGTGCCAGCAGCCCAGGTCACAGATCTAACTATGGCTACACCTTC.